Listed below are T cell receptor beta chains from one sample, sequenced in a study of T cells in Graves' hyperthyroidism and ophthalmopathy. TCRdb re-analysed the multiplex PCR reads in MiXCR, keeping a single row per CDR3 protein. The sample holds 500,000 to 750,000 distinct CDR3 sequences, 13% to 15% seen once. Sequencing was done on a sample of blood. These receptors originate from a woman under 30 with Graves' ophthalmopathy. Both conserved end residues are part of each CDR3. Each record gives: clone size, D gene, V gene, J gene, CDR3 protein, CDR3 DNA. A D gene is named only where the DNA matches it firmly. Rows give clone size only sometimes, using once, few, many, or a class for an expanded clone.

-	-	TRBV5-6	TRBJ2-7	CASSSLLLYEQYF	TGTGCCAGCAGCTCCTTGCTGTTGTACGAGCAGTACTTC
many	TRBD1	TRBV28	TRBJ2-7	CASSFNPQTGSSYEQYF	TGTGCCAGCAGTTTTAACCCACAGACAGGGAGCTCCTACGAGCAGTACTTC
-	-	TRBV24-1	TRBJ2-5	CATSDLYRGGQETQYF	TGTGCCACCAGTGATTTATACAGGGGGGGACAAGAGACCCAGTACTTC
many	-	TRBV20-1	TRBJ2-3	CSASMASSTDTQYF	TGCAGTGCTAGTATGGCTTCTAGCACAGATACGCAGTATTTT
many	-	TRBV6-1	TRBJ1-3	CASSQFGILTGNTIYF	TGTGCCAGCAGTCAATTCGGGATCCTCACTGGAAACACCATATATTTT
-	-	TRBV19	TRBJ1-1	CASGKTPLNLGGIGNTEAFF	TGTGCCAGTGGTAAAACCCCTCTAAATCTGGGGGGCATAGGGAACACTGAAGCTTTCTTT
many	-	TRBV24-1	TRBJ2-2	CATRPGDTGELFF	TGTGCCACCAGACCAGGGGACACCGGGGAGCTGTTTTTT
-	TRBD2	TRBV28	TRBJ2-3	CASSLETSGSSTDTQYF	TGTGCCAGCAGTTTGGAGACTAGCGGCTCTAGTACAGATACGCAGTATTTT
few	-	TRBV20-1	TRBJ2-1	CSATGTTLGQFF	TGCAGTGCTACCGGGACAACCTTAGGGCAGTTCTTC
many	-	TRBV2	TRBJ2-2	CASDPVNTGELFF	TGTGCCAGCGACCCGGTGAACACCGGGGAGCTGTTTTTT
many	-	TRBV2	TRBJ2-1	CASSDYPNEQFF	TGTGCCAGCAGTGATTATCCCAATGAGCAGTTCTTC
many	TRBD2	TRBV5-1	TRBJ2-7	CASRFTSGGTYEQYF	TGCGCCAGCAGGTTCACTAGCGGGGGAACCTACGAGCAGTACTTC
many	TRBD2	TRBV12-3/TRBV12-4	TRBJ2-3	CASSSLAETDTQYF	TGTGCCAGCAGTTCCCTAGCGGAAACAGATACGCAGTATTTT
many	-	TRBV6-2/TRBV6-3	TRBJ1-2	CASSYWESLGYTF	TGTGCCAGCAGTTACTGGGAGTCCCTTGGCTACACCTTC
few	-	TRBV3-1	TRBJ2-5	CASSQEGILRVLGRDQETQYF	TGTGCCAGCAGCCAAGAAGGAATTCTGAGGGTTTTAGGTAGAGATCAAGAGACCCAGTACTTC
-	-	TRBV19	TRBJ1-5	CASSPGQRIYSNQPQHF	TGTGCCAGTAGTCCCGGTCAAAGAATTTATAGCAATCAGCCCCAGCATTTT
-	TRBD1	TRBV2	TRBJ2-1	CASSQQGFEQFF	TGTGCCAGCAGTCAACAGGGGTTTGAGCAGTTCTTC
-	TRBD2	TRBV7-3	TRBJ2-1	CAGSPTSGAYNEQFF	TGTGCCGGCAGCCCAACTAGCGGGGCGTACAATGAGCAGTTCTTC
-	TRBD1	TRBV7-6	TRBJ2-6	CASSPRAGTDGTGANVLTF	TGTGCCAGCAGCCCTAGAGCCGGGACAGATGGGACTGGGGCCAACGTCCTGACTTTC
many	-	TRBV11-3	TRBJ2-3	CASSLGSASTDTQYF	TGTGCCAGCAGCTTAGGTAGCGCGAGCACAGATACGCAGTATTTT
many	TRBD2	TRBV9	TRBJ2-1	CASSEGGTLYNEQFF	TGTGCCAGCAGTGAGGGAGGGACTCTTTACAATGAGCAGTTCTTC
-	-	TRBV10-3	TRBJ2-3	CAISESGRTDTQYF	TGTGCCATCAGTGAGTCGGGCCGCACAGATACGCAGTATTTT